This paragraph reports one T cell receptor beta chain. The antigen remains undetermined. CDR3 length: 16 residues. Germline-derived CDR1 and CDR2 are LGHNA and YNFKEQ. The data stem from a study of monozygotic twins with inflammatory bowel disease. Study-level points and caveats: Subtypes among T cells remained indistinguishable.

With the 5' RACE reads reprocessed, TCRdb shows one record per CDR3 protein and no DNA. The sample's table shows about 380,000 distinct CDR3 sequences. Material: blood. The source of this sequence is a human donor with ulcerative colitis or Crohn's disease, or a healthy co-twin of an affected twin (not recorded which). The chain combines TRBV4-2 with TRBJ1-1. This CDR3 is CASSQDLYGMNTEAFF.